These T cell receptor beta chains were read from a single sample in a study of blood T cell repertoires in COVID-19. Profiled with immunoSEQ multiplex PCR; TCRdb holds only in-frame clones, not every one. This sample carries under 60,000 clones, about nine tenths of them seen once, and the ten largest clones take about 3.9%. Sequenced material: peripheral blood. These receptors were taken from a human donor in a cohort sampled during active COVID-19. Both conserved end residues are part of each CDR3. Fields, in order: clone size, D gene, V gene, J gene, CDR3 DNA, CDR3 protein. The D gene is left open where the match is weak. Clone size is not always given. Where it is, it says once, few, many or a class for expanded clones.

>.|TRBD2|TRBV7-2|TRBJ2-7
TGTGCCAGCAGCTTTCAGGTAGCGGGAGACGGGTCCTACGAGCAGTACTTC
CASSFQVAGDGSYEQYF
>.|.|TRBV10-1|TRBJ2-3
TGCGCCAGCAGTGACCCATCCGGGGTAGGCACAGATACGCAGTATTTT
CASSDPSGVGTDTQYF
>once|.|TRBV11-2|TRBJ2-1
TGTGCCAGCAGCTTAGCGGATGAGCAGTTCTTC
CASSLADEQFF
>.|TRBD2|TRBV11-1|TRBJ2-7
TGTGCCAGCAGCGCGGGGGGGCTCCTATACGAGCAGTACTTC
CASSAGGLLYEQYF
>.|.|TRBV2|TRBJ2-3
TGTGCCAGCCGGGAGCAAGCGGCTAGCACAGATACGCAGTATTTT
CASREQAASTDTQYF
>.|.|TRBV10-2|TRBJ2-5
TGCGCCAGCAGTGAGTCCGCGCTGGAGACCCAGTACTTC
CASSESALETQYF
>.|TRBD1|TRBV9|TRBJ1-6
TGTGCCAGCAGCCTTACCGGGACAGGGGGTTCACCCCTCCACTTT
CASSLTGTGGSPLHF
>.|TRBD2|TRBV9|TRBJ2-7
TGTGCCAGCAGCGTCGGACTAGCGGGAGAGGACGAGCAGTACTTC
CASSVGLAGEDEQYF
>.|TRBD2|TRBV9|TRBJ2-3
TGTGCCAGCAGCGTAGAGCCCGGGATAGCGGGAGCTGCAGATACGCAGTATTTT
CASSVEPGIAGAADTQYF
>.|.|TRBV6-4|TRBJ2-1
TGTGCCAGCAGTGACGCCGGGACTCCGAACAATGAGCAGTTCTTC
CASSDAGTPNNEQFF
>.|TRBD1|TRBV5-1|TRBJ1-2
TGCGCCAGCACTGACGTAAAGGACAGGGGGAAGAGGAACTATGGCTACACCTTC
CASTDVKDRGKRNYGYTF
>once|TRBD1|TRBV7-8|TRBJ1-1
TGTGCCAGCAGCTTACAGGGGGCCACTGAAGCTTTCTTT
CASSLQGATEAFF
>.|TRBD2|TRBV5-1|TRBJ2-3
TGCGCCAGCACCCAGAGTGTTGGCGGGAGGGACACAGATACGCAGTATTTT
CASTQSVGGRDTDTQYF
>few|.|TRBV7-9|TRBJ2-2
TGTGCCAGCAGCTGGCTCAAAAGGAACACCGGGGAGCTGTTTTTT
CASSWLKRNTGELFF
>.|TRBD2|TRBV7-9|TRBJ2-1
TGTGCCAGCAGCTCTCATAGCGGGATCTCCTTCAATGAGCAGTTCTTC
CASSSHSGISFNEQFF
>.|.|TRBV3-1/TRBV3-2|TRBJ2-7
TGTGCCAGCAGCCGCGTCTCGGACATGAGCGACGAGCAGTACTTC
CASSRVSDMSDEQYF
>.|TRBD1|TRBV18|TRBJ2-1
TGTGCCAGCTCCCACCGACAGGGGGTCTACAATGAGCAGTTCTTC
CASSHRQGVYNEQFF
>.|TRBD2|TRBV11-2|TRBJ2-7
TGTGCCAGCAGCTCCCTGGGTGGGCCTAGCGGTTCCTACGAGCAGTACTTC
CASSSLGGPSGSYEQYF
>.|.|TRBV5-1|TRBJ1-2
TGCGCCAGCAGCTTGATAAATAACTATGGCTACACCTTC
CASSLINNYGYTF
>.|.|TRBV24-1|TRBJ2-1
TGTGCCACCAGTACAATTGACAGTTTCACCTACAATGAGCAGTTCTTC
CATSTIDSFTYNEQFF
>.|.|TRBV11-2|TRBJ2-7
TGTGCCAGCATCTCCCAGACAGTCTCCGAGCAGTACTTC
CASISQTVSEQYF
>.|.|TRBV24-1|TRBJ2-1
TGTGCCACCAGTGATTACTACAGGGATGGCAGGTACAATGAGCAGTTCTTC
CATSDYYRDGRYNEQFF
>.|.|TRBV28|TRBJ1-6
TGTGCCAGCAGTTTGTACGGGGGAGGTAATTCACCCCTCCACTTT
CASSLYGGGNSPLHF
>.|.|TRBV28|TRBJ2-7
TGTGCCAGCAGTCTAGGGGGGGGCACCTACGAGCAGTACTTC
CASSLGGGTYEQYF
>.|.|TRBV5-4|TRBJ2-5
TGTGCCAGCAGCCCTAGCGCCGCCAACCAAGAGACCCAGTACTTC
CASSPSAANQETQYF
>.|TRBD2|TRBV28|TRBJ2-7
TGTGCCAGCAGCCAAACTCCGGGACTAGCGAAGAATTTTGGCGAGCAGTACTTC
CASSQTPGLAKNFGEQYF
>.|TRBD2|TRBV6-1|TRBJ2-7
TGTGCCAGCAGTGTCGAGCCAGCGGGGAGCTCCTACGAGCAGTACTTC
CASSVEPAGSSYEQYF
>.|.|TRBV28|TRBJ1-5
TGTGCCAGCAGTGGCCAGCAGCCCCAGCATTTT
CASSGQQPQHF
>once|.|TRBV11-3|TRBJ2-6
TGTGCCAGCAGCTTAGAAGAGAGCTACTCGAGGGCCAACGTCCTGACTTTC
CASSLEESYSRANVLTF
>.|.|TRBV21-1|TRBJ1-3
TGTGCCAGCAGCAAAGACACGGACAGGGGTGGAAACACCATATATTTT
CASSKDTDRGGNTIYF
>.|.|TRBV7-3|TRBJ2-7
TGTGCCAGCAGCTTAACAACTAGAACCGAGCAGTACTTC
CASSLTTRTEQYF
>.|TRBD2|TRBV18|TRBJ2-3
TGTGCCAGCTCAGGGACTAGCGAAGATACGCAGTATTTT
CASSGTSEDTQYF
>.|.|TRBV20-1|TRBJ2-1
TGCAGTGCTAGTTGGGGGAGAGGGGGCTCCTACAATGAGCAGTTCTTC
CSASWGRGGSYNEQFF
>.|TRBD1|TRBV5-4|TRBJ1-3
TGTGCCAGCAGCTTGCAGGGGGCGCGAGGAAACACCATATATTTT
CASSLQGARGNTIYF
>.|.|TRBV6-6|TRBJ1-2
TGTGCCAGCACCGGGGAGGGGAGGGGGTCTAACTATGGCTACACCTTC
CASTGEGRGSNYGYTF
>few|.|TRBV4-1|TRBJ2-7
TGCGCCAGCAGCCTTCGGGAGATGGGGTCCTACGAGCAGTACTTC
CASSLREMGSYEQYF
>once|.|TRBV24-1|TRBJ1-5
TGTGCCACCAGTGACAGGATCGGTAGTCAGCCCCAGCATTTT
CATSDRIGSQPQHF
>once|TRBD2|TRBV13|TRBJ2-3
TGTGCCAGCAGCTTAGGTGGCGGGAGGGGGCCAGATACGCAGTATTTT
CASSLGGGRGPDTQYF
>.|.|TRBV2|TRBJ2-7
TGTGCCAGCAGTGAAGCGGCCATTCTCGGCGGCGAGCAGTACTTC
CASSEAAILGGEQYF
>.|TRBD1|TRBV28|TRBJ1-4
TGTGCCAGCAGCTCTACAGGGGTAGCAACTAATGAAAAACTGTTTTTT
CASSSTGVATNEKLFF
>few|TRBD1|TRBV24-1|TRBJ1-5
TGTGCCACCAGTGGCGGGACAGGTCAGCCCCAGCATTTT
CATSGGTGQPQHF
>.|.|TRBV4-1|TRBJ1-5
TGCGCCAGCAGCCAAACAGGGTTTAGCGCCCAGCATTTT
CASSQTGFSAQHF
>.|.|TRBV5-1|TRBJ1-1
TGCGCCAGCAGCTGGTCGGCGGGATTGAACACTGAAGCTTTCTTT
CASSWSAGLNTEAFF
>.|TRBD1|TRBV18|TRBJ1-2
TGTGCCAGCTCACTAGGGACAGGGGATCATGGCTACACCTTC
CASSLGTGDHGYTF
>.|.|TRBV18|TRBJ2-7
TGTGCCAGCTCACCCTCTCGACAGGCATCCTACGAGCAGTACTTC
CASSPSRQASYEQYF
>.|.|TRBV4-2|TRBJ2-7
TGTGCCAGCAGCCAAGAACTAGCCAACGAGCAGTACTTC
CASSQELANEQYF
>.|TRBD1|TRBV15|TRBJ2-3
TGTGCCACCAGCGGAGACAGGGGGCGGGAAGATACGCAGTATTTT
CATSGDRGREDTQYF
>once|.|TRBV5-4|TRBJ1-1
TGTGCCAGCAGCTCTTCTCTCCTGGGGCTAAACACTGAAGCTTTCTTT
CASSSSLLGLNTEAFF
>.|.|TRBV7-8|TRBJ2-3
TGTGCCAGCAGCTTAATCTACACAGATACGCAGTATTTT
CASSLIYTDTQYF
>once|TRBD1|TRBV5-8|TRBJ2-2
TGTGCCAGCAGCTTGGATTACAGGGGTGGGACCGGGGAGCTGTTTTTT
CASSLDYRGGTGELFF
>.|.|TRBV19|TRBJ1-1
TGTGCCAGTAGTATGAACAGGGATTTGACTGAAGCTTTCTTT
CASSMNRDLTEAFF